This T cell receptor (beta chain) was documented in a study of T-cell memory formation after mild COVID-19. Study-level information: Among the donors, TCR clusters were largely specific to each donor.

One entry per CDR3 protein results from TCRdb running MiXCR on the 5' RACE reads. The table lists roughly 170,000 distinct CDR3 sequences, roughly 20% of them singletons, with roughly 3.9% in the top ten. The germline CDR1 and CDR2 sequences are SGHTA and FQGNSA. The CDR3 covers 14 residues. The V gene lost 3 bases and the J gene lost 1 base, with 9 bases spanning the gap. A few counts support this clonotype. No antigen is known for it. Findings of the study overall: Specificity for SARS-CoV-2 was not confirmed among the second-wave clones peaking on day 37. Some responding clones appeared in pre-infection memory, suggesting cross-reactive memory joined. CD4+ contracting clones were mainly CM and EM; CD8+ ones, EMRA.

The gene calls are TRBV7-2 and TRBJ1-1; D possibly corresponds to TRBD1 (5 bases). Sequencing was carried out using PBMCs or a T cell subset sorted from them (not recorded which). The TCR originated in a man between 18 and 35 years old who had mild COVID-19 (a few samples of this study predate the infection). Cell type and time point are not known. The CDR3 bases are TGTGCCAGCAGCTTGGGGGACGAGAACACTGAAGCTTTCTTT. Amino acids: CASSLGDENTEAFF.